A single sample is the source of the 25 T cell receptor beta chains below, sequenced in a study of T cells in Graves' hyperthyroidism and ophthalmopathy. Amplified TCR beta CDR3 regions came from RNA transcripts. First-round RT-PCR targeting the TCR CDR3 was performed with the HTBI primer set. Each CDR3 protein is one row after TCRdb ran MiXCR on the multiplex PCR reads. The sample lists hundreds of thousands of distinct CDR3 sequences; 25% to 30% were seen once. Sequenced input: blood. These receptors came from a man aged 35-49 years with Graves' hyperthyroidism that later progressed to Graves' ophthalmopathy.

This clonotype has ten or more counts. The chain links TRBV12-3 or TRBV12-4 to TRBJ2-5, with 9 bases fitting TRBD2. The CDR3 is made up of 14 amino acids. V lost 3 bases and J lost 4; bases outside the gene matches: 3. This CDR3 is CASSFTTSGETQYF. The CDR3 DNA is TGTGCCAGCAGTTTCACGACTAGCGGAGAGACCCAGTACTTC.

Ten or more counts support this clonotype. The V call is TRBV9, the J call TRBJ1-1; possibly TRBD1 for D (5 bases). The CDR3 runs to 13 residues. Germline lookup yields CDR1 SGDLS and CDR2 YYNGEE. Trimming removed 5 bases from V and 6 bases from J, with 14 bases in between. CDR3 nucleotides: TGTGCCAGCAGTAGGGGAATCGCCGCTGAAGCTTTCTTT. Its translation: CASSRGIAAEAFF. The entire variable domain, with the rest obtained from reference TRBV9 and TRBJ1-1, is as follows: DSGVTQTPKHLITATGQRVTLRCSPRSGDLSVYWYQQSLDQGLQFLIQYYNGEERAKGNILERFSAQQFPDLHSELNLSSLELGDSALYFCASSRGIAAEAFFGQGTRLTVV.

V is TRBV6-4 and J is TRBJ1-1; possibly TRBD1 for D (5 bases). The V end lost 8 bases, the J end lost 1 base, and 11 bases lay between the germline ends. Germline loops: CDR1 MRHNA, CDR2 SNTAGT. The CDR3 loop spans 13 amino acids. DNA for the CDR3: TGTGCCAGCTCTCGACAGCCGAACACTGAAGCTTTCTTT. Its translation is CASSRQPNTEAFF.

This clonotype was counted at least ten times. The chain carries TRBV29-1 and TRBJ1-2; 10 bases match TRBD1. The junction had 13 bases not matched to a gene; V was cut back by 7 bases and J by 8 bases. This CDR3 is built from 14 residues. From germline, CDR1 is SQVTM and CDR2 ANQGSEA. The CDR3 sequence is CSASKGTGVLGYTF. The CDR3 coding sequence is TGCAGCGCTAGCAAGGGGACAGGGGTTCTCGGCTACACCTTC.

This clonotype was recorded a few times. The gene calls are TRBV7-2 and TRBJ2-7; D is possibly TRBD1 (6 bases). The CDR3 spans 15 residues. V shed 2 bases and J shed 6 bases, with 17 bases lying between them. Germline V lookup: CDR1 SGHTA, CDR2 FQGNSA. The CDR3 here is CASSLWVREGGEQYF. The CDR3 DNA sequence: TGTGCCAGCAGCTTATGGGTGAGGGAAGGGGGCGAGCAGTACTTC.

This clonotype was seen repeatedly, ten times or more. CDR3 coding DNA: TGTGCCAGCAGTTTTCGACAGGGGAATCCTATCGGCTACACCTTC. Its translation is CASSFRQGNPIGYTF. The J gene is TRBJ1-2, the V gene TRBV6-5; TRBD1 matches at 8 bases. CDR3 length: 15 residues. V lost 4 bases, J lost 8 bases, and 12 bases stayed unmatched. CDR1 and CDR2 (germline): MNHEY, SVGAGI.

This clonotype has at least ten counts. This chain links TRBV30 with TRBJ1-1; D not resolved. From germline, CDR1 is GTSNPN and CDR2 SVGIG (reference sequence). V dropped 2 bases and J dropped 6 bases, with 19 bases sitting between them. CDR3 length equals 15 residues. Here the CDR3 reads CAWSSTSPRASEAFF. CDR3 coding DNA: TGTGCCTGGAGTTCCACTTCCCCTCGAGCATCTGAAGCTTTCTTT.

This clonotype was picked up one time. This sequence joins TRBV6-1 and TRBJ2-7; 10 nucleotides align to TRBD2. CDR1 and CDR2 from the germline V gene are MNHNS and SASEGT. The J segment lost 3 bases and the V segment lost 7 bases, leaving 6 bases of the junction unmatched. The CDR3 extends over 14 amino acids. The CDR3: CASTRTSGVYEQYF. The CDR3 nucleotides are TGTGCCAGCACCCGGACTAGCGGAGTCTACGAGCAGTACTTC.

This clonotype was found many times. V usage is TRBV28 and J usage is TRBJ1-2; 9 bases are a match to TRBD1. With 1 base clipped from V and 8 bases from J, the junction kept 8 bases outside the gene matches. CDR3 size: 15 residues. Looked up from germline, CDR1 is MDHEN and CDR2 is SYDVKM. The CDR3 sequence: CASSLFTGTGSGYTF. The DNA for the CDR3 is TGTGCCAGCAGTTTATTCACCGGGACAGGGAGCGGCTACACCTTC.

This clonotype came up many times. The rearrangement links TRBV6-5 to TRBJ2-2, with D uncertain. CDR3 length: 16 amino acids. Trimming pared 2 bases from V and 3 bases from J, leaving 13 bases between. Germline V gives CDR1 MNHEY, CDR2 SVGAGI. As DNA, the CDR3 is TGTGCCAGCAGTTACCTAGTCCCTGGGGACACCGGGGAGCTGTTTTTT. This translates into CASSYLVPGDTGELFF.

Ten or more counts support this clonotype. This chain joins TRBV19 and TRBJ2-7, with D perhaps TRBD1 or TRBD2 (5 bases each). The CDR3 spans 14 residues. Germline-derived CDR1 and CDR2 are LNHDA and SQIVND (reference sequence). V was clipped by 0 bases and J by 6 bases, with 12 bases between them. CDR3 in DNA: TGTGCCAGTAGTATAGACAGAGGTGGGGGCGAGCAGTACTTC. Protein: CASSIDRGGGEQYF.

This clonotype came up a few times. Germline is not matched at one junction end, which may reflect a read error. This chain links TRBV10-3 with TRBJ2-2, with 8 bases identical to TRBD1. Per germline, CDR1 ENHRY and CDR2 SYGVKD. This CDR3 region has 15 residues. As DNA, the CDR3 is TGTGCCAGCAGTGAGTGGACAGGGAGTACCGGGGAGCTGTTTTTT. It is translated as CASSEWTGSTGELFF.

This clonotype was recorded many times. The DNA for the CDR3 is TGTGCCAGCAGTCAACCGGACAGGAAGGATCAGCCCCAGCATTTT. Protein sequence: CASSQPDRKDQPQHF. The rearrangement links TRBV28 to TRBJ1-5, with 7 positions matching TRBD1. Unmatched junction bases numbered 9, after V lost 5 bases and J lost 5 bases. Per the germline V gene, CDR1 is MDHEN and CDR2 is SYDVKM. The CDR3 contains 15 residues.

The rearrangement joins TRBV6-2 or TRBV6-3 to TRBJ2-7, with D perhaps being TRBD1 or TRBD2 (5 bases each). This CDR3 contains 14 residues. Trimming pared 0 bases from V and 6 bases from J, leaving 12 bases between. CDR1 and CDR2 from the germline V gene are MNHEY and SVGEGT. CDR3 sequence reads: CASSYSRRGGEQYF. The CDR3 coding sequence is TGTGCCAGCAGTTACTCGAGACGGGGCGGCGAGCAGTACTTC.

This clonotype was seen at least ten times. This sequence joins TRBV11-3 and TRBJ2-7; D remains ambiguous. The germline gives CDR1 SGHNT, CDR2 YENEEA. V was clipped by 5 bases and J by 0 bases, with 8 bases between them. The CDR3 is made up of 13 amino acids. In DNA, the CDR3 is TGTGCCAGCAGCCGCGGTACCTCCTACGAGCAGTACTTC. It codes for CASSRGTSYEQYF. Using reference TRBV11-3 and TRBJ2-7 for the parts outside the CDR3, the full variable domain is EAGVVQSPRYKIIEKKQPVAFWCNPISGHNTLYWYLQNLGQGPELLIRYENEEAVDDSQLPKDRFSAERLKGVDSTLKIQPAELGDSAVYLCASSRGTSYEQYFGPGTRLTVT.

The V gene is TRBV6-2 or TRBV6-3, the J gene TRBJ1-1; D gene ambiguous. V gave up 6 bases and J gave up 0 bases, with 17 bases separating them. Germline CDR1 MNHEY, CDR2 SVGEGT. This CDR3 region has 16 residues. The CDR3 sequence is CASRPRSGSMNTEAFF. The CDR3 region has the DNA TGTGCCAGCAGGCCCCGATCAGGATCTATGAACACTGAAGCTTTCTTT.

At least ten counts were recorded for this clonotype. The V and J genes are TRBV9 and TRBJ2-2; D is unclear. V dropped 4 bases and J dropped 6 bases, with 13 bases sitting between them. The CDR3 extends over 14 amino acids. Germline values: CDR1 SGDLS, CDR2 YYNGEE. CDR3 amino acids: CASSPTDLAGELFF. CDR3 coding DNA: TGTGCCAGCAGCCCAACAGACCTCGCCGGGGAGCTGTTTTTT.

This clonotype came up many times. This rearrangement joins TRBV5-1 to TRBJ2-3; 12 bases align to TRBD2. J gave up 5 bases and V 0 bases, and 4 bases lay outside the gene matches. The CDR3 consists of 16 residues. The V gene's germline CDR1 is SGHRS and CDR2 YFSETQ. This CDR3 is CASSLGLAGVVDTQYF. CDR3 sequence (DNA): TGCGCCAGCAGCTTGGGACTAGCGGGAGTGGTAGATACGCAGTATTTT.

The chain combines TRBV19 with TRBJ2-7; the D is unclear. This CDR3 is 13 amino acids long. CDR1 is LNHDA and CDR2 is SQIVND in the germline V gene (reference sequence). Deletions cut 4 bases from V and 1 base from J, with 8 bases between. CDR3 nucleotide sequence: TGTGCCAGTAGTACAGCCTTATCCTACGAGCAGTACTTC. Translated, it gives CASSTALSYEQYF.

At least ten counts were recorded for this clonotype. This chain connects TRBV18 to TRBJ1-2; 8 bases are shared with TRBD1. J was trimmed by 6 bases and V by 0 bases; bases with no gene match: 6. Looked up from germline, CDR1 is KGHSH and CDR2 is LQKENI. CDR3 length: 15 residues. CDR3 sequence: CASSPPTDREDGYTF. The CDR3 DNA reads TGTGCCAGCTCACCACCTACGGACAGGGAGGATGGCTACACCTTC.

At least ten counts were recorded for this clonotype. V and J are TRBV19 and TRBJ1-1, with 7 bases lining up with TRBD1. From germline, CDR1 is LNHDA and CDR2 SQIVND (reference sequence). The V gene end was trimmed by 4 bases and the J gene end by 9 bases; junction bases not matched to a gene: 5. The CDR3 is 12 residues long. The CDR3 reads CASSTQTGKAFF. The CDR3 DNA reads TGTGCCAGTAGTACCCAGACAGGGAAAGCTTTCTTT.

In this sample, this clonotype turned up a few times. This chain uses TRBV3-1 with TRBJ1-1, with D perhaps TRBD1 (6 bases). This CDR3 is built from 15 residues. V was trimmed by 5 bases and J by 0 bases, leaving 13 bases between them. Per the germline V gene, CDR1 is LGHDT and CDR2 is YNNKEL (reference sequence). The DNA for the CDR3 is TGTGCCAGCAGCAACCGGGACAACATGAACACTGAAGCTTTCTTT. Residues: CASSNRDNMNTEAFF. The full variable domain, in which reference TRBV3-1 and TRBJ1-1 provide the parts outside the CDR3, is DTAVSQTPKYLVTQMGNDKSIKCEQNLGHDTMYWYKQDSKKFLKIMFSYNNKELIINETVPNRFSPKSPDKAHLNLHINSLELGDSAVYFCASSNRDNMNTEAFFGQGTRLTVV.

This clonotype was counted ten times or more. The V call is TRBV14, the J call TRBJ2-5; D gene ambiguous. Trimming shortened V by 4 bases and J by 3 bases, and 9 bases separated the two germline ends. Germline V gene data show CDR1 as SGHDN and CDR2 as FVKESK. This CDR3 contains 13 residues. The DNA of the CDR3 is TGTGCCAGCAGCCTTTACTTAAAAGAGACCCAGTACTTC. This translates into CASSLYLKETQYF.

CDR3 residues: CASFTGTADLKQYF. CDR3 coding DNA: TGTGCCAGTTTCACCGGGACAGCTGATCTAAAGCAGTACTTC. This chain joins TRBV2 and TRBJ2-7; 7 positions agree with TRBD1. CDR1 SNHLY and CDR2 FYNNEI come from the germline V gene. V gave up 9 bases and J gave up 8 bases; unmatched junction bases: 16. This CDR3 region has 14 residues.

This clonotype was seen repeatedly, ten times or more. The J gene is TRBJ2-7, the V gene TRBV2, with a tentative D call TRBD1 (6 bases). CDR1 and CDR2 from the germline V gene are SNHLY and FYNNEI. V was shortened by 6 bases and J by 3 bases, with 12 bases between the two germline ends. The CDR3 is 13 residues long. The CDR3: CASRGWGHYEQYF. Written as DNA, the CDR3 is TGTGCCAGCAGAGGGTGGGGGCACTACGAGCAGTACTTC.